This T cell receptor beta chain was recorded in a study of naive and memory T cell subsets (dated by TCRdb to the late 2010s). A note on the overall study: Sorted naive and memory T cell subsets from peripheral blood were analyzed in the study using a UMI-based, open-source pipeline for TCR alpha and beta sequencing. IgG serology results and the functional CMV T cell responses were in complete agreement. RNA was DNase-treated and reverse transcribed with TCR constant-region primers, mostly using SuperScript III.

Separate amplification of TCR alpha and beta chain libraries was performed from the second PCR step onward. To determine each donor's CMV status, fresh PBMCs were stimulated overnight with CMV viral lysate, and IFNgamma production from CD4+ T cells was then assessed. Using Miltenyi beads, CD4 T cells were first positively selected, and CD8 T cells were then positively selected from the CD4-negative fraction. Cells were stained for CD3, CD4, CD8, CD45RA, CD27 and a live/dead dye and were sorted on a BD Aria II into four subsets based on CD45RA and CD27. Three healthy volunteers provided blood, and the blood of each volunteer was split into CD4 and CD8 T cells and then into four differentiation subsets. Roughly 120 ml of peripheral blood was collected from each donor, and PBMC were isolated by Ficoll-Paque PLUS density-gradient centrifugation. Sorted cells were lysed in RLT buffer, after which RNA was extracted using a Qiagen RNeasy kit and stored at -80 degrees C.

V trim: 0 bases; J trim: 5 bases; unmatched bases: 5. The cysteine opens and the phenylalanine closes a CDR3 of 16 amino acids. Just CDR3 DNA is preserved here, 48 bases in frame from base 1. Sequences SGHDN (CDR1) and FVKESK (CDR2) are obtained from the germline V gene. Comment on this clonotype: Its antigen is still unknown. A much larger clone differs from this one at a single base, so this may be a read error.

The full study reports these points: Following error correction, more than 95% of naive TCR sequences occurred only once, which made naive abundance distributions much steeper than those of memory subsets. In both CD4 and CD8 cells, going from naive through CM, EM and EMRA, the Gini index went up while Shannon and inverse Simpson diversity went down. RNA-based TCR counts may be influenced by expression changes linked to T cell activation and differentiation. Single alpha or beta chain sequences, rather than paired alpha/beta receptors, were used to define clonotypes. The repertoire findings for the naive and memory subsets could not be validated, as no ground truth was available. A power law was followed by TCR abundance, with an exponent that differed between naive and memory subsets but was consistent across the three individuals.

Libraries were made using UMI-ligation and nested PCR. To cover both TRBC1 and TRBC2, the beta constant-region primer consisted of an equimolar mix of two oligonucleotides. T4 RNA ligase 1 ligated a single-stranded oligonucleotide carrying the SP2 primer and a 12-nucleotide UMI to the cDNA 3' end. Four rounds of PCR were used to amplify ligated cDNA, with nested alpha and beta constant-region primers being used together with the SP2 primer. The ligation reaction was kept at 16 degrees C for roughly 19-24 hours. To avoid over-amplification, PCR2 was usually performed as a SYBR Green qPCR and halted once a predetermined threshold was reached. All purifications after the first were performed with Agencourt AMPure XP magnetic beads. Libraries were quantified by Qubit and checked on a TapeStation, where a main peak was expected near 650 bp. Pooled libraries were sequenced on an Illumina MiSeq using v2 2x251 paired-end kits, and typically roughly 0.85-2.1 million reads were obtained per sample. Each sample library was pooled at 4 nM, and about 4.5-7% PhiX was included to improve cluster recognition. As for how the authors treated the data: Decombinator assigned V and J genes to Demultiplexor-processed FASTQ reads by tag matching, allowing a single base-pair mismatch. Collapsinator relied on UMIs to fix sequencing errors as well as frequency errors caused by PCR heterogeneity. CDR3Translator translated TCRs and extracted CDR3s from the conserved cysteine to the FGXG phenylalanine, flagging non-productive sequences. Gini, Shannon entropy and inverse Simpson indices were calculated on repertoires subsampled to equal numbers of UMI-defined TCRs. Within the linear range, a power law was fitted by maximum likelihood to the distributions of clonotype abundance. Similar UMI counts, unique TCR numbers and clonal distributions were obtained with the pipeline and with MIGEC on one naive CD8 sample. Repertoires were searched for roughly 7,300 CMV-associated CDR3 sequences compiled from VDJdb and a published dataset. Starting from the raw public reads, TCRdb applied fastp trimming at Q25, assembled clones with MiXCR and retained in-frame beta chains. CDR3 protein sequences are deduplicated, and each keeps its most common genes and DNA. The V and J calls come from TCRdb's annotation, not from the publication. Across this sample there are 70,000 to 95,000 distinct CDR3 sequences, with about 6.5% seen only once. The ten largest clonotypes hold more than 1.5% of the sample.

Sequencing input: central memory CD4+ T cells from blood. The cell subset or site label of this sample denotes: central memory, CD45RA- CD27+. This sequence originates from a human donor in good health. The sequence is built from TRBV14 and TRBJ2-7; TRBD2 matches 12 bases in the middle. The CDR3 loop reads CASSQDQLAGGNEQYF. The nucleotides read TGTGCCAGCAGCCAAGATCAGCTAGCGGGAGGGAACGAGCAGTACTTC.